The source of this T cell receptor beta chain is a study of blood T cell repertoires in COVID-19 (dated by TCRdb to about 2020). General notes on the study: The collaborator samples originated in the United States, Italy and Spain and spanned the acute and convalescent phases of COVID-19. The prospective study material was composed of cDNA or gDNA derived from T cells, B-cell-depleted T cells, or PBMCs. Subjects who had been exposed to COVID-19, were actively infected with it, or had recovered from it provided the deeply sampled blood TCRbeta repertoires that made up the dataset. The repertoires were made available in a free public database intended to serve as a resource for research on the immune response to SARS-CoV-2. The samples were drawn from two sources: the first 160 participants of the ongoing ImmuneRACE study, and about 1,300 subjects contributed by 6 global collaborators. A de-identified subject ID, COVID-19 status, age in years and sex were almost always included in the sample metadata. Where HLA class I and class II types were available, the types were taken from metadata supplied by the sample provider, not from assay-based typing. What the work shows at the level of the full study, not this receptor alone: The quantity of clinical and demographic metadata differed by source and by participant and was supplied without curation.

One collaborating source in Seattle enrolled patients during active infection and followed them longitudinally through the course of disease. Collaborating institutions collected whole blood in K2EDTA tubes following their own protocols. For TCRbeta analysis, collaborators shipped samples as frozen whole blood, isolated PBMCs, or DNA extracted from either of those sample types. Spanning cysteine to phenylalanine, the CDR3 consists of 13 amino acids. The only DNA kept is the CDR3, 39 bases in frame from the first base. Taken from the germline V gene (reference sequence), the CDR1 and CDR2 loops are LNHDA and SQIVND. Trimming removed 8 bases from V and 7 bases from J, leaving 17 bases between the germline ends. Concerning this clone: The target of this receptor is not known. No base quality information exists; no much larger clone differs at one position.

TCRbeta CDR3 regions were amplified from genomic DNA using the immunoSEQ Assay, a bias-controlled multiplex PCR. The authors' pipeline ran thus. The number of nucleated cells in each sample was estimated by amplification of reference gene primers within the assay. To quantify the absolute abundance of each unique TCRbeta CDR3 rearrangement, sequence reads were collapsed and filtered. Productive Simpson clonality was computed per sample as the square root of Simpson's diversity index over productive rearrangements. Here the immuneACCESS table is served through TCRdb, limited to in-frame sequences with V and J called. Missing clones are a known gap in these copies; in checked studies unresolved V genes cover under half, and the rest lacks a known reason. From that table come the V and J calls and clone size; the DNA was used to work out D and trimming. The sample data list around 220,000 clones, and around 87% of these were observed just once. The ten largest clones represent 9.5% to 13% of the sample.

The receptor was derived from a woman aged 45-59 years with COVID-19, enrolled during active disease. The material sequenced was peripheral blood. This chain joins TRBV19 to TRBJ1-2; the D gene is perhaps TRBD1, from 5 matching bases. The DNA is TGTGCCAGTGGGGAGGGGATCCCTACTGGCTACACCTTC. Its translation is CASGEGIPTGYTF.